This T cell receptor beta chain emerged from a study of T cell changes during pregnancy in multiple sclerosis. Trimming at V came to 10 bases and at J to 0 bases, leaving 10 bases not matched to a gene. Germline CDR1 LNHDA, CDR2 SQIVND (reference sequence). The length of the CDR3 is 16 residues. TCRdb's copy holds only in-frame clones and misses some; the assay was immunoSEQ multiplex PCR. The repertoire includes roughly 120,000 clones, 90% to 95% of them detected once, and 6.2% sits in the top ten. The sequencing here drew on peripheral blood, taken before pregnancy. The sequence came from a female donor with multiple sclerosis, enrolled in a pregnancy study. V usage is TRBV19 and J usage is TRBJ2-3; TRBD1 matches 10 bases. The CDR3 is CATGGTGALSTDTQYF. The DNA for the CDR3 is TGTGCCACCGGCGGGACAGGGGCCCTTAGCACAGATACGCAGTATTTT. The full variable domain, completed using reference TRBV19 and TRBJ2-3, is DGGITQSPKYLFRKEGQNVTLSCEQNLNHDAMYWYRQDPGQGLRLIYYSQIVNDFQKGDIAEGYSVSREKKESFPLTVTSAQKNPTAFYLCATGGTGALSTDTQYFGPGTRLTVL.